This T cell receptor (beta chain) was profiled in a study of blood T cell repertoires in COVID-19. About the study: Sites in the United States, Italy and Spain provided acute and convalescent COVID-19 samples. T cells, B-cell-depleted T cells, or PBMCs provided the cDNA or gDNA that served as material.

In the authors' workflow: Amplification from reference gene primers served as the basis for estimated nucleated cell counts. Data came from immunoSEQ multiplex PCR; TCRdb stores just in-frame clones and leaves some out. V and J calls and clone size are copied from that table; D and trimming were computed from the DNA. The repertoire holds about 300,000 clones, with approximately 88% as singletons. Trimming took off 0 bases at V and 7 bases at J, with 10 bases between the two ends. CDR1 and CDR2 from the germline V gene are MNHEY and SVGAGI. This CDR3 has 15 residues. Sequencing was carried out using peripheral blood. The receptor comes from a young man who had recovered from COVID-19. The gene calls are TRBV6-5 and TRBJ1-6; maybe TRBD1 (5 bases). For the CDR3, the DNA is TGTGCCAGCAGTTACTCGGTGGAGGGGAATTCACCCCTCCACTTT. Residues: CASSYSVEGNSPLHF.